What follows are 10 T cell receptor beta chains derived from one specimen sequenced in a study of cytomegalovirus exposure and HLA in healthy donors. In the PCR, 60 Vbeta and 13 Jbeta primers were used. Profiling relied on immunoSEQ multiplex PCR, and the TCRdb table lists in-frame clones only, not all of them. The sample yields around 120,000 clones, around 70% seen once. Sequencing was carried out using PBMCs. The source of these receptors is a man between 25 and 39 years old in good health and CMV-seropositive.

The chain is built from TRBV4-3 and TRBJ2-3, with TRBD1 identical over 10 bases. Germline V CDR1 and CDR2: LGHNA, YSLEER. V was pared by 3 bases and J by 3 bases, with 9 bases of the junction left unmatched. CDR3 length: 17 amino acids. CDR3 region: CASSHEHPGQGTDTQYF. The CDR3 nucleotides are TGCGCCAGCAGCCACGAACATCCGGGACAGGGGACAGATACGCAGTATTTT.

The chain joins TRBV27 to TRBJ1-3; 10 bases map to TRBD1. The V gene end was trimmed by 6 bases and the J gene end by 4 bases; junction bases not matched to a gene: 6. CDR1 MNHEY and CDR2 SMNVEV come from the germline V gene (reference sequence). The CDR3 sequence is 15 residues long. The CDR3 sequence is CASSPGTGVGNTIYF. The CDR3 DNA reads TGTGCCAGCAGCCCCGGGACAGGGGTGGGAAACACCATATATTTT.

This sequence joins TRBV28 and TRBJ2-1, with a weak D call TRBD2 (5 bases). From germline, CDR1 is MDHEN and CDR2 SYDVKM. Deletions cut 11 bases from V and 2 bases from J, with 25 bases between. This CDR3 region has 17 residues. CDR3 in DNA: TGTGCCGGATCCTCAAGCCGGCTGCGGGCGACCTACAATGAGCAGTTCTTC. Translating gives CAGSSSRLRATYNEQFF.

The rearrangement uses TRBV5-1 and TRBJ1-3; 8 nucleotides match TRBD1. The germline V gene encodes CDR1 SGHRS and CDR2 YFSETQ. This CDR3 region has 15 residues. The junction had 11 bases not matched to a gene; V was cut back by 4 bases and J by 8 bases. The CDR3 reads CASSIGQGSADTIYF. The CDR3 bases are TGCGCCAGCAGCATAGGACAGGGATCTGCAGACACCATATATTTT. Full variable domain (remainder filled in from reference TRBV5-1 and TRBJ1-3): KAGVTQTPRYLIKTRGQQVTLSCSPISGHRSVSWYQQTPGQGLQFLFEYFSETQRNKGNFPGRFSGRQFSNSRSEMNVSTLELGDSALYLCASSIGQGSADTIYFGEGSWLTVV.

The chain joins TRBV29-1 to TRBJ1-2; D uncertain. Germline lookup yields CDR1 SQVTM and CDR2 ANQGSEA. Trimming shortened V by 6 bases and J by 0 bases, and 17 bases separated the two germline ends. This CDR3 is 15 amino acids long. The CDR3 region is CSVRSTPASNYGYTF. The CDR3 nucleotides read TGCAGCGTGAGGAGCACCCCAGCTTCTAACTATGGCTACACCTTC.

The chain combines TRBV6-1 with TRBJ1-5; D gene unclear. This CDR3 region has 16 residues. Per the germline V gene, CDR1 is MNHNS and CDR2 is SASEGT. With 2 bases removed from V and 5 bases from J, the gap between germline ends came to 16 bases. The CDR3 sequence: CASSEWVQEGYQPQHF. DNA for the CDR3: TGTGCCAGCAGTGAATGGGTTCAGGAAGGTTATCAGCCCCAGCATTTT.

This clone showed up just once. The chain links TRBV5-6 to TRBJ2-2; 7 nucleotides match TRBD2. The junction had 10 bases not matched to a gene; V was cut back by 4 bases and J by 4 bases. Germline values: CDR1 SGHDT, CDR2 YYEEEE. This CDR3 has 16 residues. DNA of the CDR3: TGTGCCAGCAGCCGGCTGGCGGGAGTGAGCACCGGGGAGCTGTTTTTT. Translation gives CASSRLAGVSTGELFF.

As DNA, the CDR3 is TGCAGCGTTGACCCCCGGACAGGGAATGGGGGCTACACCTTC. It encodes CSVDPRTGNGGYTF. V and J are TRBV29-1 and TRBJ1-2; 8 bases match TRBD1. Germline V gene lookup returns CDR1 SQVTM and CDR2 ANQGSEA. The CDR3 extends over 14 amino acids. V shed 3 bases, J shed 8 bases, and the junction held 11 bases outside the gene matches.

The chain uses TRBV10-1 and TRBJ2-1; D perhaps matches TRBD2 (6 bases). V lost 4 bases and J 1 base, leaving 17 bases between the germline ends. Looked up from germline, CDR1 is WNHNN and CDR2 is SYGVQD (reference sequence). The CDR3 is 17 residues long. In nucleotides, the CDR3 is TGCGCCAGCAGTGGAGATGGCGGGATTGGGTCCTACAATGAGCAGTTCTTC. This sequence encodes CASSGDGGIGSYNEQFF.

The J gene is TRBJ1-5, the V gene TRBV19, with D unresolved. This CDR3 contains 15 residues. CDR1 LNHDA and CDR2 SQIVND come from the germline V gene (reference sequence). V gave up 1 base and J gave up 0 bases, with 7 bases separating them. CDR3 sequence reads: CASSIGHYSNQPQHF. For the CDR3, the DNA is TGTGCCAGTAGTATAGGACATTATAGCAATCAGCCCCAGCATTTT.